One and the same sample provided the 16 T cell receptor beta chains below, sequenced in a study of shared clonotypes between healthy human individuals. Sequenced by immunoSEQ multiplex PCR; TCRdb stores in-frame clones only, minus some. The sample lists 1,500,000 or so clones, roughly 98.5% occurring once. Sequenced input: naive CD4+ T cells sorted from blood. Described subset: CD45RA+ positively selected. All receptors derive from a man aged 25-40 years in good health.

The chain recombines TRBV6-5 with TRBJ2-2; possible D gene TRBD1, 5 bases. Trimming cost V 4 bases and J 3 bases, with 15 bases left between them. Germline CDR1 is MNHEY and CDR2 is SVGAGI. CDR3 length equals 16 residues. The CDR3 DNA reads as TGTGCCAGCAGTTTGAAGGGGCCGGATCACACCGGGGAGCTGTTTTTT. Residues: CASSLKGPDHTGELFF.

This clone was seen just once. The identical CDR3 is also encoded by other nucleotide sequences in the sample. The rearrangement links TRBV18 to TRBJ1-3, with D unresolved. The CDR3 contains 13 residues. Looked up from germline, CDR1 is KGHSH and CDR2 is LQKENI. The V end lost 3 bases, the J end lost 0 bases, and 3 bases lay between the germline ends. The CDR3 sequence: CASSPSSGNTIYF. The CDR3 DNA reads TGTGCCAGCTCACCCAGCTCTGGAAACACCATATATTTT.

The chain is built from TRBV7-2 and TRBJ1-2; 10 bases are shared with TRBD1. This CDR3 spans 14 amino acids. V lost 4 bases to trimming and J lost 8 bases; unmatched junction nucleotides: 7. CDR1 is SGHTA and CDR2 is FQGNSA in the germline V gene. In DNA form, the CDR3 reads TGTGCCAGCAGCTACGCCGGGACAGGGGTCGGCTACACCTTC. Protein sequence: CASSYAGTGVGYTF.

The chain couples TRBV28 to TRBJ2-7, with 9 bases lining up with TRBD1. After removal of 3 bases from V and 3 bases from J, the junction contained 6 bases not matched to a gene. Germline lookup yields CDR1 MDHEN and CDR2 SYDVKM. The CDR3 runs 15 residues. CDR3 residues: CASSFGGTGLYEQYF. CDR3 in DNA: TGTGCCAGCAGTTTTGGAGGGACAGGGCTCTACGAGCAGTACTTC.

The table lists this clone with a count of one. For the CDR3, the DNA is TGTGCCAGCAGCCGGGCAGGGACTCAAGAGACCCAGTACTTC. It is translated as CASSRAGTQETQYF. The chain links TRBV7-2 to TRBJ2-5; D is possibly TRBD2 (6 bases). There are 14 residues in the CDR3. V lost 5 bases to trimming and J lost 2 bases, with 12 bases between them. Germline V gene data show CDR1 as SGHTA and CDR2 as FQGNSA.

V usage is TRBV7-9 and J usage is TRBJ2-1; TRBD2 matches at 9 bases. The length of the CDR3 is 16 residues. From germline, CDR1 is SEHNR and CDR2 FQNEAQ (reference sequence). V trimming: 1 base; J trimming: 7 bases; junction bases outside the gene matches: 8. CDR3 DNA: TGTGCCAGCAGCTTAGTCCAGGGACTAGCCCTGAATGAGCAGTTCTTC. Residues: CASSLVQGLALNEQFF.

This rearrangement joins TRBV11-3 to TRBJ2-5, with a possible D match to TRBD2 (5 bases). V gave up 5 bases and J gave up 7 bases, with 14 bases separating them. Germline assignment: CDR1 SGHNT and CDR2 YENEEA. The CDR3 consists of 13 residues. The CDR3 region has the DNA TGTGCCAGCAGCAGCGGATGGCGTGCGACCCAGTACTTC. Its protein product is CASSSGWRATQYF.

This clone appeared a single time. The gene calls are TRBV28 and TRBJ2-7; TRBD2 matches 9 bases. The CDR3 runs 15 residues. Germline V gene data show CDR1 as MDHEN and CDR2 as SYDVKM. Trimming removed 3 bases from V and 7 bases from J; junction bases left unmatched: 10. The CDR3 reads CASSFVAGGPREQYF. The CDR3 bases are TGTGCCAGCAGTTTTGTGGCGGGAGGGCCTAGGGAGCAGTACTTC.

The J gene is TRBJ1-5, the V gene TRBV18; 8 bases fit TRBD1. V lost 2 bases and J lost 6; bases outside the gene matches: 9. The CDR3 is made up of 16 amino acids. From germline, CDR1 is KGHSH and CDR2 LQKENI. The CDR3 DNA reads as TGTGCCAGCTCACCATTGACAGGGGCTGCGGGTCAGCCCCAGCATTTT. It encodes CASSPLTGAAGQPQHF.

The chain has TRBV7-6 and TRBJ2-7; a weak D match, TRBD1 (6 bases). V lost 6 bases and J lost 3, with 12 bases in between. The CDR3 loop spans 13 amino acids. Germline CDR1 SGHVS, CDR2 FNYEAQ. The CDR3 DNA follows: TGTGCCAGCAGGAGATCAGGGGACTACGAGCAGTACTTC. It is translated as CASRRSGDYEQYF.

This chain connects TRBV27 to TRBJ2-7, with D maybe TRBD1 (6 bases). The V gene lost 0 bases and the J gene lost 3 bases, with 9 bases spanning the gap. Germline CDR1 and CDR2: MNHEY and SMNVEV (reference sequence). The CDR3 has 14 residues. This CDR3 reads CASSLSGDIYEQYF. DNA of the CDR3: TGTGCCAGCAGTTTATCGGGGGACATCTACGAGCAGTACTTC.

This clone was recorded once. The rearrangement links TRBV6-6 to TRBJ1-1; a weak D match, TRBD1 (6 bases). The CDR3 consists of 13 residues. Germline V gene sequence: CDR1 MNHNY, CDR2 SVGAGI (reference sequence). Trimming pared 4 bases from V and 7 bases from J, leaving 13 bases between. Here the CDR3 DNA reads TGTGCCAGCAGTTCTGATGGACAGTTTGAAGCTTTCTTT. Residues: CASSSDGQFEAFF.

The genes are TRBV5-1 and TRBJ2-3; D call uncertain. In germline, CDR1 is SGHRS, CDR2 YFSETQ. The CDR3 runs 14 residues. V shed 0 bases and J shed 0 bases, with 5 bases lying between them. The CDR3 loop is CASSLVDSTDTQYF. For the CDR3, the DNA is TGCGCCAGCAGCTTGGTTGACAGCACAGATACGCAGTATTTT.

The chain couples TRBV18 to TRBJ1-4; no firm D call. This CDR3 has 17 amino acids. Germline V gene data show CDR1 as KGHSH and CDR2 as LQKENI. The ends were cut back, 5 bases at V and 0 bases at J, with 16 bases in the middle. CDR3 region: CASSVTAGSATNEKLFF. The DNA for the CDR3 is TGTGCCAGCTCAGTAACGGCAGGTTCCGCAACTAATGAAAAACTGTTTTTT.

Points on this clone: Distinct nucleotide sequences in the sample also encode this CDR3. V is TRBV5-4 and J is TRBJ2-7; D call uncertain. From germline, CDR1 is SGHNT and CDR2 YYREEE (reference sequence). Trimming removed 0 bases at V and 4 bases at J, with 2 bases between. This CDR3 spans 11 amino acids. CDR3 DNA sequence: TGTGCCAGCAGCTTGGATTACGAGCAGTACTTC. The encoded protein is CASSLDYEQYF.

Here the CDR3 DNA reads TGTGCCAGCAGTGTTTTGGGCCTACGCGGGGGCGAGCAGTACTTC. Amino acids: CASSVLGLRGGEQYF. The rearrangement joins TRBV2 to TRBJ2-7, with TRBD2 matching over 7 bases. V lost 4 bases, J lost 6 bases, and 12 bases stayed unmatched. The CDR3 covers 15 residues. The germline gives CDR1 SNHLY, CDR2 FYNNEI. Combining the CDR3 with reference TRBV2 and TRBJ2-7 gives the whole variable domain EPEVTQTPSHQVTQMGQEVILRCVPISNHLYFYWYRQILGQKVEFLVSFYNNEISEKSEIFDDQFSVERPDGSNFTLKIRSTKLEDSAMYFCASSVLGLRGGEQYFGPGTRLTVT.